The rows below give T cell receptor beta chains drawn from one sample of a study of vaccination effects on CD4 cells after COVID-19. Repertoires were generated with immunoSEQ multiplex PCR, while TCRdb's copy carries only in-frame clones and drops some. The sample includes 20,000 to 25,000 clones, around 70% of them seen just once. Their antigens remain unidentified. Sample: CD4+ T cells from PBMCs cultured with HCoV-NL63 spike peptides, taken after COVID-19 vaccination. The origin of the receptors is a human donor who received a COVID-19 vaccine. Each CDR3 is given with its conserved first and last residue. Each record gives: clone size, D gene, J gene, V gene, CDR3 protein, CDR3 DNA. A D gene is named only where the DNA matches it firmly. Where a row states a size, it is once, few, many or the class of an expanded clone; other rows omit it.

NA	NA	TRBJ1-5	TRBV3-1/TRBV3-2	CASGTSNQPQHF	TGTGCCAGCGGAACTAGCAATCAGCCCCAGCATTTT
NA	TRBD2	TRBJ2-7	TRBV6-1	CASSAGPAGELYEQYF	TGTGCCAGCAGTGCCGGCCCGGCGGGGGAACTCTACGAGCAGTACTTC
NA	NA	TRBJ2-3	TRBV4-1	CASSQDPYLDTQYF	TGCGCCAGCAGCCAAGATCCGTATTTAGATACGCAGTATTTT
NA	NA	TRBJ2-3	TRBV29-1	CSVAGTDTQYF	TGCAGCGTGGCAGGGACAGATACGCAGTATTTT
once	TRBD1	TRBJ2-7	TRBV19	CASSTRDRFSKAYEQYF	TGTGCCAGTAGTACCCGGGACAGGTTCTCTAAGGCCTACGAGCAGTACTTC
once	TRBD1	TRBJ2-7	TRBV19	CASSTGTGGYEQYF	TGTGCCAGTAGTACGGGGACAGGGGGCTACGAGCAGTACTTC
once	NA	TRBJ1-2	TRBV27	CASSPLTVGYGYTF	TGTGCCAGCAGTCCCCTGACAGTAGGATATGGCTACACCTTC
NA	NA	TRBJ2-4	TRBV25-1	CASQGWVKNIQYF	TGTGCCAGCCAGGGTTGGGTCAAAAACATTCAGTACTTC
NA	TRBD1	TRBJ1-1	TRBV11-1	CASSAGTGVAEAFF	TGTGCCAGCAGCGCTGGGACAGGGGTCGCTGAAGCTTTCTTT
NA	NA	TRBJ1-5	TRBV7-6	CASSLAGDRGYQPQHF	TGTGCCAGCAGCTTAGCGGGAGACAGAGGCTATCAGCCCCAGCATTTT
NA	NA	TRBJ2-7	TRBV2	CASLHPGSSYEQYF	TGTGCCAGCCTCCACCCCGGGAGCTCCTACGAGCAGTACTTC
NA	NA	TRBJ1-1	TRBV21-1	CASSESLTGTNTEAFF	TGTGCCAGCAGCGAATCGTTGACAGGGACGAACACTGAAGCTTTCTTT
NA	NA	TRBJ2-7	TRBV25-1	CASSEVKSVAGAENEQYF	TGTGCCAGCAGTGAAGTAAAATCGGTAGCAGGGGCGGAAAACGAGCAGTACTTC
NA	NA	TRBJ2-2	TRBV2	CASSGGPTGELFF	TGTGCCAGCAGCGGGGGGCCCACCGGGGAGCTGTTTTTT
NA	NA	TRBJ1-1	TRBV4-2	CASSQDLTFQYPTEAFF	TGTGCCAGCAGCCAAGATCTGACCTTTCAATATCCCACTGAAGCTTTCTTT
NA	NA	TRBJ2-7	TRBV4-1	CASSQVNLIQMDEQYF	TGCGCCAGCAGCCAAGTGAACCTTATCCAAATGGACGAGCAGTACTTC
NA	NA	TRBJ2-7	TRBV29-1	CSVEPRQGEQYF	TGCAGCGTCGAACCCAGGCAGGGCGAGCAGTACTTC
NA	NA	TRBJ2-2	TRBV6-5	CASGEKYTGELFF	TGTGCCAGCGGGGAAAAATACACCGGGGAGCTGTTTTTT
NA	TRBD2	TRBJ2-3	TRBV6-4	CASSDRGGTDTQYF	TGTGCCAGCAGTGACCGGGGGGGAACAGATACGCAGTATTTT
NA	TRBD2	TRBJ2-7	TRBV7-9	CASSPGPSGKPREQYF	TGTGCCAGCAGCCCCGGTCCAAGCGGGAAACCTCGGGAGCAGTACTTC
NA	NA	TRBJ1-4	TRBV20-1	CSASVPYLGNEKLFF	TGCAGTGCTAGTGTGCCTTACCTCGGAAATGAAAAACTGTTTTTT
NA	TRBD2	TRBJ2-1	TRBV18	CASSPGLAGLYNEQFF	TGTGCCAGCTCACCCGGACTAGCGGGACTGTACAATGAGCAGTTCTTC
NA	TRBD1	TRBJ2-7	TRBV6-5	CASEIPGQGRYEQYF	TGTGCCAGCGAGATACCCGGACAGGGTCGCTACGAGCAGTACTTC
NA	NA	TRBJ2-2	TRBV11-2	CASSVDRDSANTGELFF	TGTGCCAGCAGCGTCGACCGGGACTCCGCGAACACCGGGGAGCTGTTTTTT
NA	NA	TRBJ2-7	TRBV12-2	CASRSPPAGDSSYEQYF	TGTGCAAGTCGCTCCCCCCCAGCGGGGGACTCGTCCTACGAGCAGTACTTC
NA	NA	TRBJ2-5	TRBV15	CATSRDRGLETQYF	TGTGCCACCAGCAGAGACCGGGGTCTTGAGACCCAGTACTTC
NA	NA	TRBJ2-1	TRBV15	CATSREGGETGLGNEQFF	TGTGCCACCAGCAGAGAAGGGGGAGAAACAGGCCTGGGCAATGAGCAGTTCTTC
NA	NA	TRBJ2-6	TRBV27	CASSLGRGIRSGANVLTF	TGTGCCAGCAGTTTAGGCCGGGGCATCCGCTCTGGGGCCAACGTCCTGACTTTC
NA	TRBD1	TRBJ2-2	TRBV14	CASTRQGAPGELFF	TGTGCCAGCACCCGACAGGGGGCGCCCGGGGAGCTGTTTTTT
NA	TRBD1	TRBJ1-2	TRBV12-3/TRBV12-4	CASSSPQGGGYTF	TGTGCCAGCAGTTCCCCTCAGGGGGGGGGCTACACCTTC
NA	TRBD1	TRBJ2-3	TRBV5-1	CASSLASPGQGTDTQYF	TGCGCCAGCAGCTTGGCCAGTCCGGGACAGGGGACAGATACGCAGTATTTT
NA	TRBD2	TRBJ2-1	TRBV11-2	CASSFLAGRLGEQFF	TGTGCCAGCAGCTTTTTAGCGGGGAGGTTGGGTGAGCAGTTCTTC
NA	NA	TRBJ2-1	TRBV20-1	CSAGPGIEQFF	TGCAGCGCCGGCCCGGGGATTGAGCAGTTCTTC
NA	NA	TRBJ2-7	TRBV2	CASSAPITTYEQYF	TGTGCCAGCAGTGCGCCCATTACAACCTACGAGCAGTACTTC
NA	NA	TRBJ2-1	TRBV9	CASSAYPSPSDNEQFF	TGTGCCAGCAGCGCCTACCCATCTCCGTCGGACAATGAGCAGTTCTTC
NA	TRBD1	TRBJ1-1	TRBV7-9	CASSRQGAPEAFF	TGTGCCAGCAGCAGACAGGGGGCCCCTGAAGCTTTCTTT
once	NA	TRBJ1-3	TRBV25-1	CASREQGISGNTIYF	TGTGCCAGCAGGGAACAGGGTATCTCTGGAAACACCATATATTTT
NA	NA	TRBJ1-3	TRBV4-1	CASRRGQLSGNTIYF	TGCGCCAGCAGACGTGGGCAGCTCTCTGGAAACACCATATATTTT
once	TRBD1	TRBJ2-7	TRBV5-1	CASSLSIGQGTYEQYF	TGCGCCAGCAGCTTATCTATAGGACAGGGGACATACGAGCAGTACTTC
NA	TRBD1	TRBJ1-4	TRBV28	CASSFDRGREKLFF	TGTGCCAGCAGTTTTGACAGGGGGAGGGAAAAACTGTTTTTT
NA	NA	TRBJ1-1	TRBV3-1/TRBV3-2	CASSHGVMNTEAFF	TGTGCCAGCAGCCATGGGGTCATGAACACTGAAGCTTTCTTT
NA	TRBD2	TRBJ2-1	TRBV2	CASRRTSGGANEQFF	TGTGCCAGCAGGAGGACTAGCGGGGGGGCCAATGAGCAGTTCTTC
NA	TRBD2	TRBJ2-3	TRBV2	CASSEGGLASTDTQYF	TGTGCCAGCAGTGAGGGGGGACTAGCGAGCACAGATACGCAGTATTTT
NA	TRBD2	TRBJ2-5	TRBV6-7	CASSSSTLLRAGGTIPIRYQYF	TGTGCCAGCAGTTCCTCCACACTACTTAGGGCGGGAGGAACCATCCCAATAAGGTACCAGTACTTC
NA	TRBD2	TRBJ2-1	TRBV3-1/TRBV3-2	CASSLRAASGSDEQFF	TGTGCCAGCAGCCTGCGGGCAGCTAGCGGGAGTGATGAGCAGTTCTTC
NA	NA	TRBJ1-4	TRBV5-1	CASSLGSFKFEKLFF	TGCGCCAGCAGCTTGGGGTCCTTCAAGTTTGAAAAACTGTTTTTT
NA	NA	TRBJ2-1	TRBV20-1	CSASAPLLAAYNEQFF	TGCAGTGCTAGTGCCCCGCTTCTAGCAGCCTACAATGAGCAGTTCTTC
NA	NA	TRBJ2-1	TRBV24-1	CATSVGALNEQFF	TGTGCCACCAGTGTGGGGGCTCTGAATGAGCAGTTCTTC